This T cell receptor beta chain was identified in a study of T cells in women clearing cervical HPV infection. Study-level information: Blood came at first lesion visit for cases, post-clearance for controls.

Sequencing used immunoSEQ multiplex PCR; TCRdb keeps in-frame clones, though not all of them. The sample table includes tens of thousands of clones. Trimming pared 4 bases from V and 1 base from J, leaving 12 bases between. The CDR3 covers 15 residues. Concerning this clone: The antigen is undetermined. The read gets to within 3 residues of the CDR3 end, and the germline J gene fills in the rest.

Points from the study as a whole: Richness plus V gene abundances separated cases from controls with AUC 0.65 to 0.85. CIN3+ cases had significantly higher TCR richness than controls; evenness did not differ.

The sequencing sample was made of blood buffy coat. The clonotype was recovered from a woman aged 18 to 75 with a cervical HPV16 infection that either progressed to CIN3+ or cleared (not recorded which). This chain connects TRBV5-3 to TRBJ2-1; a weak D match, TRBD2 (6 bases). TRBV5-3 is an open reading frame whose function is uncertain. CDR3 in amino acids: CARSPGDSSYNEQFF. The covered CDR3 bases are TGTGCCAGAAGCCCCGGGGACTCATCCTACAATGAG.